This passage covers 13 T cell receptor beta chains from one sample sequenced in a study of blood T cell repertoires in COVID-19. Clones were read by immunoSEQ multiplex PCR, and TCRdb kept only the in-frame ones, dropping some. The sample holds 300,000 to 450,000 clones, around 87% seen once. The sequenced sample consisted of peripheral blood. The receptors stem from a woman in her 30s with COVID-19, enrolled during active disease.

This chain connects TRBV9 to TRBJ1-1; the D gene is possibly TRBD1 (5 bases). In germline, CDR1 is SGDLS, CDR2 YYNGEE. V shed 0 bases and J shed 1 base, with 7 bases lying between them. The CDR3 covers 14 residues. The CDR3 region is CASSVDGQNTEAFF. In nucleotides, the CDR3 is TGTGCCAGCAGCGTAGACGGACAGAACACTGAAGCTTTCTTT.

This clone came up a few times. The chain couples TRBV11-2 to TRBJ1-4, with D possibly being TRBD1 (5 bases). The CDR3 length is 12 residues. V gave up 11 bases and J gave up 4 bases, with 11 bases separating them. The germline V gene has CDR1 SGHAT and CDR2 FQNNGV. CDR3 DNA sequence: TGTGCCTTTGGGGGGGGTAATGAAAAACTGTTTTTT. Protein sequence: CAFGGGNEKLFF.

A single count supports this clone. V usage is TRBV10-3 and J usage is TRBJ1-1; D call uncertain. V lost 3 bases and J 1 base, leaving 9 bases between the germline ends. Germline V CDR1 and CDR2: ENHRY, SYGVKD. The CDR3 runs 14 residues. The CDR3 DNA reads as TGTGCCATCAGTGATGTTACACAGAACACTGAAGCTTTCTTT. Its translation: CAISDVTQNTEAFF.

This chain uses TRBV6-5 with TRBJ2-4, with D perhaps TRBD2 (5 bases). Germline CDR1 and CDR2: MNHEY and SVGAGI. The CDR3 spans 13 residues. Trimming took off 8 bases at V and 8 bases at J, with 16 bases between the two ends. For the CDR3, the DNA is TGTGCCAGCCGCCTTGGTGGAGCGGACATTCAGTACTTC. This gives the protein CASRLGGADIQYF.

The chain uses TRBV28 and TRBJ2-1, with 11 bases lining up with TRBD2. CDR1 MDHEN and CDR2 SYDVKM come from the germline V gene. This CDR3 region has 15 residues. V shed 1 base, J shed 7 bases, and the junction held 3 bases outside the gene matches. CDR3 amino acids: CASSLLAGGQNEQFF. CDR3 DNA: TGTGCCAGCAGTTTATTAGCGGGAGGGCAGAATGAGCAGTTCTTC.

The genes are TRBV11-1 and TRBJ1-1; D gene unclear. The germline V gene encodes CDR1 SGHAT and CDR2 FQDESV (reference sequence). The CDR3 runs to 15 residues. V was cut by 2 bases and J by 3 bases, with 13 bases left in between. CDR3 coding DNA: TGTGCCAGCAGCTTAAGGGATTTAGCGGACACTGAAGCTTTCTTT. This sequence encodes CASSLRDLADTEAFF.

The chain links TRBV30 to TRBJ1-6, with 10 nucleotides matching TRBD1. The V and J ends lost 5 bases and 9 bases, in that order; junction bases with no gene match: 10. CDR1 GTSNPN and CDR2 SVGIG come from the germline V gene (reference sequence). The CDR3 is made up of 15 amino acids. The CDR3 spells CAWVPPGQGSSPLHF. The CDR3 bases are TGTGCCTGGGTTCCGCCGGGACAGGGGAGTTCACCCCTCCACTTT.

The chain is built from TRBV11-2 and TRBJ2-2; tentative D call: TRBD2 (6 bases). The CDR3 consists of 16 residues. V lost 5 bases, J lost 1 base, and 14 bases lay in between. Looked up from germline, CDR1 is SGHAT and CDR2 is FQNNGV. The CDR3 reads CASSPRGSLNTGELFF. The CDR3 DNA is TGTGCCAGCAGCCCCCGGGGGAGCCTGAACACCGGGGAGCTGTTTTTT.

This sequence joins TRBV2 and TRBJ1-6, with D possibly matching TRBD1 (6 bases). V was clipped by 6 bases and J by 5 bases, with 11 bases between them. This CDR3 is 14 amino acids long. Germline-derived CDR1 and CDR2 are SNHLY and FYNNEI. CDR3 in DNA: TGTGCCAGCAGATGGGACACCAATAATTCACCCCTCCACTTT. Translation: CASRWDTNNSPLHF. Based on the CDR3 plus reference TRBV2 and TRBJ1-6, the full variable domain is EPEVTQTPSHQVTQMGQEVILRCVPISNHLYFYWYRQILGQKVEFLVSFYNNEISEKSEIFDDQFSVERPDGSNFTLKIRSTKLEDSAMYFCASRWDTNNSPLHFGNGTRLTVT.

The V gene is TRBV30, the J gene TRBJ1-1, with D uncertain. Trimming took 1 base from V and 3 from J, leaving 9 bases between them. The CDR3 spans 13 residues. Per germline, CDR1 GTSNPN and CDR2 SVGIG (reference sequence). CDR3 DNA sequence: TGTGCCTGGAGTGAACAGTTTCACACTGAAGCTTTCTTT. Its protein product is CAWSEQFHTEAFF.

The CDR3 protein is CASSLGRTPYGYTF. DNA for the CDR3: TGTGCCAGCAGCTTAGGGCGGACTCCTTATGGCTACACCTTC. This chain uses TRBV11-2 with TRBJ1-2; D gene uncertain. V was clipped by 1 base and J by 5 bases, with 11 bases between them. The germline V gene has CDR1 SGHAT and CDR2 FQNNGV. The CDR3 extends over 14 amino acids.

The rearrangement joins TRBV2 to TRBJ2-1; TRBD2 agrees at 14 bases. The J segment lost 11 bases and the V segment lost 4 bases, leaving 7 bases of the junction unmatched. This CDR3 is built from 15 residues. Germline CDR1 reads SNHLY; CDR2 reads FYNNEI. CDR3: CASSGGTSGSWKQFF. CDR3 DNA: TGTGCCAGCAGTGGAGGGACTAGCGGGAGTTGGAAGCAGTTCTTC.

For this clone: This same CDR3 is encoded by further DNA sequences in the sample. J is TRBJ2-7 and V is TRBV28; D ambiguous. Trimming removed 4 bases at V and 1 base at J, with 2 bases between. Per the germline V gene, CDR1 is MDHEN and CDR2 is SYDVKM. The CDR3 has 11 amino acids. The CDR3 nucleotides are TGTGCCAGCAGTTCATCCTACGAGCAGTACTTC. This sequence encodes CASSSSYEQYF.